The rows below give T cell receptor beta chains drawn from one sample of a study of blood T cell repertoires in COVID-19. The data were produced by immunoSEQ multiplex PCR, yet TCRdb's version contains in-frame clones alone and is incomplete. The sample includes about 500,000 clones, approximately 89% of them seen just once. Sequencing input: peripheral blood. Every receptor here comes from a man between 18 and 29 years old with COVID-19, enrolled during active disease. The CDR3 runs from the conserved cysteine through the conserved F or W.

V gene: TRBV9; J gene: TRBJ2-3; CDR3 protein: CASGDRAGDTQYF
V gene: TRBV5-4; J gene: TRBJ2-3; CDR3 protein: CASSLGLSSGDTQYF
V gene: TRBV12-3/TRBV12-4; J gene: TRBJ2-3; CDR3 protein: CASSFGDRDTQYF
V gene: TRBV19; J gene: TRBJ2-3; CDR3 protein: CASSRGTGKDTQYF
V gene: TRBV18; J gene: TRBJ1-5; CDR3 protein: CASSLGQASNQPQHF
V gene: TRBV7-8; J gene: TRBJ2-7; CDR3 protein: CASSLISGVGYEQYF
V gene: TRBV6-5; J gene: TRBJ1-2; CDR3 protein: CASRRDGGSYGYTF
V gene: TRBV1; J gene: TRBJ2-2; CDR3 protein: CTSSPPGGTSGRARFTGELFF
V gene: TRBV4-2; J gene: TRBJ2-5; CDR3 protein: CASSQGSRDRGEETQYF
V gene: TRBV20-1; J gene: TRBJ2-5; CDR3 protein: CSAPQETQYF
V gene: TRBV4-1; J gene: TRBJ1-5; CDR3 protein: CASSQDWGQYNQPQHF
V gene: TRBV11-2; J gene: TRBJ2-2; CDR3 protein: CASSPSGRASVGELFF
V gene: TRBV7-9; J gene: TRBJ2-1; CDR3 protein: CASSFHRGQGYNEQFF
V gene: TRBV5-4; J gene: TRBJ2-1; CDR3 protein: CASSFRQGGDEQFF
V gene: TRBV24-1; J gene: TRBJ2-5; CDR3 protein: CATAGTGVETQYF
V gene: TRBV6-5; J gene: TRBJ2-1; CDR3 protein: CASSITGNSYNEQFF
V gene: TRBV11-2; J gene: TRBJ1-2; CDR3 protein: CASSLVSGSNYGYTF
V gene: TRBV19; J gene: TRBJ1-5; CDR3 protein: CASRSGGGDQPQHF
V gene: TRBV18; J gene: TRBJ1-3; CDR3 protein: CASSTSRGSGNTIYF
V gene: TRBV13; J gene: TRBJ2-7; CDR3 protein: CASSLGRFRTRVDNEQYF
V gene: TRBV6-5; J gene: TRBJ1-1; CDR3 protein: CASSPSRQVNTEAFF
V gene: TRBV7-9; J gene: TRBJ2-1; CDR3 protein: CASSLVRTSGGSRGEQFF
V gene: TRBV10-3; J gene: TRBJ2-7; CDR3 protein: CAISESQREQYF
V gene: TRBV4-1; J gene: TRBJ2-5; CDR3 protein: CASSQDTGLGSQETQYF
V gene: TRBV3-1/TRBV3-2; J gene: TRBJ2-1; CDR3 protein: CASSQEGRDNEQFF
V gene: TRBV27; J gene: TRBJ1-5; CDR3 protein: CASRPGTGGQPQHF
V gene: TRBV7-9; J gene: TRBJ2-2; CDR3 protein: CASSRGKGAPGELFF
V gene: TRBV2; J gene: TRBJ2-7; CDR3 protein: CASSESLLERPYEEQYF
V gene: TRBV7-9; J gene: TRBJ1-2; CDR3 protein: CASSFDYGYTF
V gene: TRBV12-5; J gene: TRBJ2-2; CDR3 protein: CASRGQGELFF